Included here is one T cell receptor beta chain sequence, with context. Trimming stripped 3 bases from V and 0 bases from J, with 15 bases between. The CDR3 is 18 amino acids. Germline CDR1 and CDR2: SGHDN and FVKESK. Sequencing used immunoSEQ multiplex PCR; TCRdb keeps in-frame clones, though not all of them. The sample includes about 82,000 clones, about four fifths of them seen just once. This sample was taken from a study of blood T cell repertoires in COVID-19. The clonotype was recovered from an older woman with acute or convalescent COVID-19. Sequenced material: peripheral blood. The chain joins TRBV14 to TRBJ1-6; D perhaps matches TRBD1 (6 bases). The CDR3 DNA sequence: TGTGCCAGCAGCCAGAAGACAGGTCCTAGCTCCTATAATTCACCCCTCCACTTT. Translated: CASSQKTGPSSYNSPLHF.